One and the same sample provided the 30 T cell receptor beta chains below, sequenced in a study of beta chain features in type 1 diabetes. Points from the study as a whole: Among patients with Type 1 diabetes, TCRB CDR3s were moderately but significantly shorter in every one of the four CD4+ subsets.

Antigens of these TCRs are unknown. As every portion of the isolated RNA was reverse transcribed, the sequencing read expressed TCRB transcripts. Here immunoSEQ multiplex PCR was the method, and the copy in TCRdb shows in-frame clones only, minus some. Counted here are more than 300,000 clones, about 12% occurring once; the ten biggest clones make up 0.008% to 0.011%. Sequenced input: naive CD4+ T cells from blood. These receptors all stem from a woman younger than 35 with type 1 diabetes.

This clone was seen a few times. The chain combines TRBV10-3 with TRBJ1-1, with TRBD1 matching over 9 bases. With 7 bases clipped from V and 1 base from J, the junction kept 4 bases outside the gene matches. Germline CDR1 ENHRY, CDR2 SYGVKD. The CDR3 is 14 residues long. The CDR3 DNA is TGTGCCATCAACACGGGACAGGGGAACACTGAAGCTTTCTTT. The encoded protein is CAINTGQGNTEAFF.

This clone was seen more than once but under ten times. V is TRBV7-6 and J is TRBJ2-3; 7 positions agree with TRBD2. The length of the CDR3 is 15 residues. Germline-derived CDR1 and CDR2 are SGHVS and FNYEAQ. The trim removed 5 bases at V and 8 bases at J, leaving 13 bases unmatched. This CDR3 is CASSPSTNPGGTQYF. CDR3 nucleotide sequence: TGTGCCAGCAGCCCCAGTACCAACCCGGGAGGTACGCAGTATTTT.

As DNA, the CDR3 is TGTGCCAGCTCACCGGACAGGGGGCCTGGCTACACCTTC. Translated, it gives CASSPDRGPGYTF. The J gene is TRBJ1-2, the V gene TRBV18; 11 positions agree with TRBD1. Looked up from germline, CDR1 is KGHSH and CDR2 is LQKENI. Trimming at V came to 3 bases and at J to 7 bases, leaving 1 base not matched to a gene. The CDR3 totals 13 residues.

This clone was detected only a few times. The chain couples TRBV10-3 to TRBJ2-3; 8 bases match TRBD1. The CDR3 sequence is 14 residues long. The ends lost 8 bases at V and 4 bases at J; junction bases unmatched: 8. Germline V gives CDR1 ENHRY, CDR2 SYGVKD. DNA for the CDR3: TGTGCCATCGGACAGGGTAAGGCTGCAGATACGCAGTATTTT. It is translated as CAIGQGKAADTQYF.

For the CDR3, the DNA is TGTGCCAGCAGTACAGGACAGGGTCGGGATACGCAGTATTTT. Translation: CASSTGQGRDTQYF. The chain links TRBV6-6 to TRBJ2-3; 8 nucleotides agree with TRBD1. This CDR3 is built from 14 residues. The trim removed 5 bases at V and 6 bases at J, leaving 7 bases unmatched. Germline lookup yields CDR1 MNHNY and CDR2 SVGAGI (reference sequence).

The chain combines TRBV7-2 with TRBJ2-7, with TRBD2 matching over 7 bases. The CDR3 covers 14 residues. Germline lookup yields CDR1 SGHTA and CDR2 FQGNSA. The J segment lost 0 bases and the V segment lost 3 bases, leaving 2 bases of the junction unmatched. The CDR3 DNA sequence: TGTGCCAGCAGCTTCGGGGGGAGCTCCTACGAGCAGTACTTC. Its protein product is CASSFGGSSYEQYF.

The CDR3 loop reads CASSPQGSGELFF. DNA for the CDR3: TGTGCCAGCAGCCCCCAGGGAAGCGGGGAGCTGTTTTTT. V is TRBV7-7 and J is TRBJ2-2; a possible D gene is TRBD1 (5 bases). The germline gives CDR1 SSHAT, CDR2 FNYEAQ (reference sequence). The CDR3 runs 13 residues. Trimming removed 5 bases at V and 7 bases at J, with 11 bases between.

J is TRBJ2-7 and V is TRBV28, with D unclear. CDR1 MDHEN and CDR2 SYDVKM come from the germline V gene. The V gene lost 2 bases and the J gene lost 3 bases, with 8 bases spanning the gap. This CDR3 contains 13 residues. The CDR3 nucleotides read TGTGCCAGCAGTTTAGGCAGTCTCTACGAGCAGTACTTC. Its protein product is CASSLGSLYEQYF.

The CDR3 region has the DNA TGTGCCAGCAGCGTAGGGGCGCGGGGCAACACCGGGGAGCTGTTTTTT. Translation gives CASSVGARGNTGELFF. The chain recombines TRBV9 with TRBJ2-2, with a possible D match to TRBD2 (6 bases). Germline lookup yields CDR1 SGDLS and CDR2 YYNGEE. V lost 0 bases and J lost 2, with 11 bases in between. The CDR3 spans 16 residues.

This chain joins TRBV29-1 and TRBJ1-1, with a tentative D call TRBD1 (5 bases). CDR1 is SQVTM and CDR2 is ANQGSEA in the germline V gene. The CDR3 has 13 amino acids. Trimming left V 5 bases short and J 0 bases short, with 10 bases between. Here the CDR3 reads CSVHGTLNTEAFF. CDR3 nucleotide sequence: TGCAGCGTTCACGGGACTTTGAACACTGAAGCTTTCTTT.

The chain recombines TRBV5-1 with TRBJ1-1; D perhaps matches TRBD1 (5 bases). Trimming removed 4 bases from V and 0 bases from J, with 13 bases in between. Germline V lookup: CDR1 SGHRS, CDR2 YFSETQ. The length of the CDR3 is 15 residues. The CDR3 sequence is CASSAGPPVNTEAFF. The CDR3 DNA is TGCGCCAGCAGCGCGGGACCGCCCGTGAACACTGAAGCTTTCTTT.

The J gene is TRBJ2-3, the V gene TRBV27; possible D gene TRBD2, 6 bases. The CDR3 consists of 15 residues. V dropped 2 bases and J dropped 2 bases, with 11 bases sitting between them. Looked up from germline, CDR1 is MNHEY and CDR2 is SMNVEV (reference sequence). CDR3 nucleotide sequence: TGTGCCAGCAGTTTACCGGGAGTCCCCACAGATACGCAGTATTTT. Its translation is CASSLPGVPTDTQYF.

This clone appeared a few times. V and J are TRBV5-6 and TRBJ1-2; D ambiguous. The CDR3 has 12 amino acids. Germline CDR1 SGHDT, CDR2 YYEEEE. V was trimmed by 1 base and J by 7 bases, leaving 8 bases between them. The CDR3 DNA reads as TGTGCCAGCAGCTTGAGTTCTATTGGCTACACCTTC. Encoded protein: CASSLSSIGYTF.

This clone was detected only a few times. The V gene is TRBV5-4, the J gene TRBJ2-1, with 9 bases lining up with TRBD2. The CDR3 has 15 residues. V lost 2 bases and J lost 3; bases outside the gene matches: 3. From germline, CDR1 is SGHNT and CDR2 YYREEE (reference sequence). CDR3 protein: CASSFWRGGYNEQFF. CDR3 nucleotides: TGTGCCAGCAGCTTCTGGCGGGGGGGCTACAATGAGCAGTTCTTC.

V is TRBV14 and J is TRBJ2-7; tentative D call: TRBD1 (6 bases). Trimming cost V 5 bases and J 0 bases, with 17 bases left between them. Germline V gives CDR1 SGHDN, CDR2 FVKESK. This CDR3 is 16 amino acids long. This CDR3 reads CASSLITGTPSYEQYF. As DNA, the CDR3 is TGTGCCAGCAGCTTAATCACAGGGACCCCCTCCTACGAGCAGTACTTC.

The chain recombines TRBV28 with TRBJ1-5; a weak D match, TRBD1 (6 bases). There are 12 residues in the CDR3. Germline V gives CDR1 MDHEN, CDR2 SYDVKM. V lost 5 bases to trimming and J lost 10 bases, with 12 bases between them. Here the CDR3 reads CASSPPTGPQHF. Written as DNA, the CDR3 is TGTGCCAGCAGTCCCCCGACAGGTCCCCAGCATTTT.

The V and J genes are TRBV21-1 and TRBJ2-7; TRBD2 is taken as the D call from the table, unchecked against the DNA. TRBV21-1 counts as a pseudogene. The length of the CDR3 is 18 residues. The CDR3 DNA reads as TGTGCCAGCAGCACCTCCAAGACTAGCGGGATACACTCCTACGAGCAGTACTTC. This codes for CASSTSKTSGIHSYEQYF.

A few counts support this clone. The gene calls are TRBV21-1 and TRBJ2-7; TRBD2 is taken as the D call from the table, unchecked against the DNA. TRBV21-1 is assigned pseudogene status. This CDR3 region has 15 residues. The CDR3 here is CASGEKEIPSYEQYF. Here the CDR3 DNA reads TGTGCCAGCGGGGAGAAGGAGATACCCTCCTACGAGCAGTACTTC.

The J gene is TRBJ2-7, the V gene TRBV29-1; D uncertain. This CDR3 spans 13 amino acids. Germline values: CDR1 SQVTM, CDR2 ANQGSEA. V lost 4 bases and J lost 6, with 16 bases in between. The DNA for the CDR3 is TGCAGCGTTGGGCAGGTTTTAAACTCCGAGCAGTACTTC. It translates to CSVGQVLNSEQYF.

This clone was detected only a few times. The rearrangement uses TRBV4-1 and TRBJ1-4; 9 positions agree with TRBD1. The CDR3 contains 18 residues. Germline CDR1 MGHRA, CDR2 YSYEKL. The ends lost 6 bases at V and 8 bases at J; junction bases unmatched: 19. CDR3 protein: CASRTIPGQGFYGEKLFF. The CDR3 region has the DNA TGCGCCAGCAGAACGATCCCGGGACAGGGATTTTATGGGGAAAAACTGTTTTTT.

In this sample, this clone turned up a few times. V and J are TRBV6-1 and TRBJ2-3, with unresolved D. CDR3 length: 13 amino acids. CDR1 is MNHNS and CDR2 is SASEGT in the germline V gene. Trimming cost V 1 base and J 5 bases, with 7 bases left between them. In DNA, the CDR3 is TGTGCCAGCAGTGAAGTACTCCGAGATACGCAGTATTTT. Translated, it gives CASSEVLRDTQYF.

CDR3: CASSGGHSKNEQFF. CDR3 coding DNA: TGTGCCAGCAGTGGGGGACATTCGAAAAATGAGCAGTTCTTC. The chain recombines TRBV6-1 with TRBJ2-1; tentatively, D is TRBD1 (6 bases). Trimming cost V 4 bases and J 7 bases, with 14 bases left between them. Per the germline V gene, CDR1 is MNHNS and CDR2 is SASEGT. The CDR3 runs 14 residues.

The rearrangement links TRBV11-1 to TRBJ2-7; 14 positions agree with TRBD2. Looked up from germline, CDR1 is SGHAT and CDR2 is FQDESV (reference sequence). Trimming at V came to 5 bases and at J to 1 base, leaving 10 bases not matched to a gene. CDR3 size: 18 residues. In nucleotides, the CDR3 is TGTGCCAGCAGCCGACAAGGACTAGCGGGAGGACTATCCTACGAGCAGTACTTC. Its translation is CASSRQGLAGGLSYEQYF.

This clone was seen only a few times. This chain joins TRBV10-3 and TRBJ2-3; 8 nucleotides agree with TRBD1. Germline CDR1 ENHRY, CDR2 SYGVKD. The CDR3 covers 14 residues. V shed 6 bases, J shed 6 bases, and the junction held 8 bases outside the gene matches. The CDR3 DNA reads TGTGCCATCAGGACGCCCGACAGGGGCGATACGCAGTATTTT. Amino acid sequence: CAIRTPDRGDTQYF.

The chain is built from TRBV28 and TRBJ1-1; D is possibly TRBD1 (6 bases). Trimming removed 7 bases from V and 0 bases from J, with 15 bases in between. The CDR3 consists of 15 residues. Germline V gives CDR1 MDHEN, CDR2 SYDVKM. The CDR3 is CASNKQGRLNTEAFF. CDR3 DNA: TGTGCCAGCAATAAACAGGGTAGACTGAACACTGAAGCTTTCTTT.

The rearrangement joins TRBV2 to TRBJ2-5; possible D gene TRBD2, 5 bases. The ends were cut back, 4 bases at V and 0 bases at J, with 21 bases in the middle. The CDR3 is made up of 18 amino acids. The germline V gene has CDR1 SNHLY and CDR2 FYNNEI. The CDR3 DNA is TGTGCCAGCAGTGGATTGAGGGCTATGGTAAAGTACCAAGAGACCCAGTACTTC. It translates to CASSGLRAMVKYQETQYF.

The rearrangement uses TRBV11-2 and TRBJ1-2; D unresolved. Germline CDR1 reads SGHAT; CDR2 reads FQNNGV. CDR3 length: 16 residues. V was cut by 4 bases and J by 0 bases, with 15 bases left in between. The CDR3 loop is CASSSLRLRANYGYTF. The CDR3 region has the DNA TGTGCCAGCAGCTCCCTTAGGTTGAGGGCTAACTATGGCTACACCTTC.

This clone was counted only a few times. The chain combines TRBV28 with TRBJ2-3; maybe TRBD2 (5 bases). The ends were cut back, 8 bases at V and 1 base at J, with 10 bases in the middle. Per germline, CDR1 MDHEN and CDR2 SYDVKM. The CDR3 is 13 amino acids. The CDR3 bases are TGTGCCAGCCGGGTGGGAGGCACAGATACGCAGTATTTT. It specifies CASRVGGTDTQYF.

This sequence joins TRBV7-2 and TRBJ2-7; TRBD1 is a possible D gene (7 bases). The CDR3 consists of 14 residues. Trimming left V 4 bases short and J 1 base short, with 11 bases between. Germline V gene sequence: CDR1 SGHTA, CDR2 FQGNSA. CDR3 coding DNA: TGTGCCAGCAGCTCCAGGGGGGCGTCCTACGAGCAGTACTTC. Translation: CASSSRGASYEQYF.

This clone was seen a handful of times. The chain has TRBV30 and TRBJ1-2, with D uncertain. Germline CDR1 reads GTSNPN; CDR2 reads SVGIG (reference sequence). The CDR3 totals 11 residues. V shed 2 bases and J shed 8 bases, with 9 bases lying between them. DNA of the CDR3: TGTGCCTGGAGTCCCCGGGAGGGCTACACCTTC. This gives the protein CAWSPREGYTF.